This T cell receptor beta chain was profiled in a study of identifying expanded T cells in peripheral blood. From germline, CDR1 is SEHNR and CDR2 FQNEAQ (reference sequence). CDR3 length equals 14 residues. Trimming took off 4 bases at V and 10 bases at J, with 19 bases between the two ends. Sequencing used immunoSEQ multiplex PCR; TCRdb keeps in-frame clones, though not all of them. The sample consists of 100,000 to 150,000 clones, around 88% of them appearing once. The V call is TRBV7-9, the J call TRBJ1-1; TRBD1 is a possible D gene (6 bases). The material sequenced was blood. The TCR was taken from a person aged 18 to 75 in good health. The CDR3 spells CASSSLIDRSGAFF. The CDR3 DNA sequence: TGTGCCAGCAGCTCACTGATAGACAGGTCGGGAGCTTTCTTT.